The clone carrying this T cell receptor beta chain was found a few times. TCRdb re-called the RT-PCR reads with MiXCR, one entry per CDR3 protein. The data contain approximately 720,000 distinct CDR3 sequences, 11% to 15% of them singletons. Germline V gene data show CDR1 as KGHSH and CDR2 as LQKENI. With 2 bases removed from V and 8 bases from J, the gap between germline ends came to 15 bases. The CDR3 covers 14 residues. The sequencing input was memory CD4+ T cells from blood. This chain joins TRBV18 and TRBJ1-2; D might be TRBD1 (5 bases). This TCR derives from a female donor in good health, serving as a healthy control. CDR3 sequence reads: CASSPGASPWGYTF. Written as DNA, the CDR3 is TGTGCCAGCTCACCAGGGGCCTCGCCCTGGGGCTACACCTTC. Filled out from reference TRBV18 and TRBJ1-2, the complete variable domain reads NAGVMQNPRHLVRRRGQEARLRCSPMKGHSHVYWYRQLPEEGLKFMVYLQKENIIDESGMPKERFSAEFPKEGPSILRIQQVVRGDSAAYFCASSPGASPWGYTFGSGTRLTVV.